The table lists the clone carrying this T cell receptor (beta chain) with many counts. As yet, its antigen is unknown. To make TCR beta libraries, researchers used iRepertoire HTBI primers and Arm-PCR of CDR3 regions. TCRdb passed the multiplex PCR reads through MiXCR, listing each CDR3 protein once. This table has over 350,000 distinct CDR3 sequences, around 20% appearing once. The data originate from a study of regulatory T cells in long-lasting Graves disease. Study results and limitations: Blood alone, not thyroid tissue, was studied.

Time point of the sample: persistent/refractory GD, antithyroid drugs over 5 years with positive TRAb. Preparation of the TCR library used RNA extracted from PBMCs. The authors drew patients from an endocrinology department in Xi'an, China. An approximately 9-milliliter sample of peripheral blood was drawn into EDTA tubes. The TCR originated in a female donor with Graves disease. The sequencing used peripheral blood mononuclear cells (PBMCs), collected when the disease was refractory, from a patient treated with antithyroid drugs.

CDR3 coding DNA: TGTGCCAGCAGTTTTCAGGGGGGCACCGGGGAGCTGTTTTTT. Its protein product is CASSFQGGTGELFF. The rearrangement uses TRBV6-5 and TRBJ2-2, with D possibly matching TRBD1 (7 bases). V was cut by 4 bases and J by 4 bases, with 10 bases left in between. The CDR3 extends over 14 amino acids. The V gene's germline CDR1 is MNHEY and CDR2 SVGAGI.